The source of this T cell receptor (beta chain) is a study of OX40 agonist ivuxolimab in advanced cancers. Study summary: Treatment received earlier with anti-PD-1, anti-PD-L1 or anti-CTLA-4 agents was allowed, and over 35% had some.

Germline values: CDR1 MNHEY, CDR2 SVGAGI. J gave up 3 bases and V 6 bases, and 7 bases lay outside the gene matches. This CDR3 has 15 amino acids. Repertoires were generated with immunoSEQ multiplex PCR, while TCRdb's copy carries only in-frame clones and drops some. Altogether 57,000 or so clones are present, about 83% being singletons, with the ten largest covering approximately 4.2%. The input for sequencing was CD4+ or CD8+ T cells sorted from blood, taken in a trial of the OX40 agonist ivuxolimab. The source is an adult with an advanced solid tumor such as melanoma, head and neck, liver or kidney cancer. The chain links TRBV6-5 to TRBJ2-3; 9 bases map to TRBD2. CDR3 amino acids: CASRPSGGLTDTQYF. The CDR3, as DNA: TGTGCCAGCAGACCCAGCGGGGGGCTGACAGATACGCAGTATTTT.